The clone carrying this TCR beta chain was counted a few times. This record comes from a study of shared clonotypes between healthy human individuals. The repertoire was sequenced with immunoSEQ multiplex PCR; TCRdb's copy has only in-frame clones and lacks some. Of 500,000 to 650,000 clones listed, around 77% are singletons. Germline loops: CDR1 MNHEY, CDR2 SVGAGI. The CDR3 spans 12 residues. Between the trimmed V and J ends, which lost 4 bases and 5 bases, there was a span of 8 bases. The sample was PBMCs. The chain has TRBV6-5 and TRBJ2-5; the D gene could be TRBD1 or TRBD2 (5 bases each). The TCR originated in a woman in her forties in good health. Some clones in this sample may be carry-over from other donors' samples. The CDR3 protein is CASSSWGETQYF. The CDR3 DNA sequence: TGTGCCAGCAGTTCGTGGGGGGAGACCCAGTACTTC.